Below, 26 T cell receptor beta chains from the same sample are listed, as sequenced in a study of blood T cell repertoires in COVID-19. Profiled with immunoSEQ multiplex PCR; TCRdb holds only in-frame clones, not every one. The repertoire holds fewer than 350,000 clones, 87% seen once, with approximately 9.9% in the top ten. Material for sequencing was peripheral blood. These receptors all come from a man aged 30 to 45 with COVID-19, enrolled during active disease.

The chain carries TRBV18 and TRBJ2-7; possibly TRBD1 for D (6 bases). Per germline, CDR1 KGHSH and CDR2 LQKENI. The CDR3 extends over 14 amino acids. Trimming pared 5 bases from V and 0 bases from J, leaving 11 bases between. CDR3 residues: CASSTRDNSYEQYF. CDR3 DNA sequence: TGTGCCAGCTCAACTAGGGACAACTCCTACGAGCAGTACTTC. Full variable domain (outside the CDR3, taken from reference TRBV18 and TRBJ2-7): NAGVMQNPRHLVRRRGQEARLRCSPMKGHSHVYWYRQLPEEGLKFMVYLQKENIIDESGMPKERFSAEFPKEGPSILRIQQVVRGDSAAYFCASSTRDNSYEQYFGPGTRLTVT.

The chain employs TRBV19 and TRBJ1-2, with D tentatively TRBD1 (5 bases). V was clipped by 9 bases and J by 7 bases, with 18 bases between them. The germline gives CDR1 LNHDA, CDR2 SQIVND (reference sequence). The CDR3 has 13 residues. CDR3 coding DNA: TGTGCCAGCCGGATGGCAGGGCTTCGTGGCTACACCTTC. Translated: CASRMAGLRGYTF. Looking up the rest from reference TRBV19 and TRBJ1-2 gives the full variable domain: DGGITQSPKYLFRKEGQNVTLSCEQNLNHDAMYWYRQDPGQGLRLIYYSQIVNDFQKGDIAEGYSVSREKKESFPLTVTSAQKNPTAFYLCASRMAGLRGYTFGSGTRLTVV.

The chain is built from TRBV2 and TRBJ2-4, with 10 bases fitting TRBD1. CDR1 is SNHLY, CDR2 FYNNEI, per germline. The CDR3 length is 15 residues. The junction had 7 bases not matched to a gene; V was cut back by 8 bases and J by 3 bases. The CDR3 protein is CASHLGQGDKNIQYF. The CDR3 DNA reads TGTGCCAGCCACCTAGGACAGGGGGACAAAAACATTCAGTACTTC.

The chain links TRBV21-1 to TRBJ2-1; the D segment call TRBD1 is taken from the table without a DNA check. TRBV21-1 is a documented pseudogene. The CDR3 consists of 18 residues. In nucleotides, the CDR3 is TGTGCCAGCAGCACCTACAGGGGGCCCGGCGGGATTGGCAATGAGCAGTTCTTC. Protein: CASSTYRGPGGIGNEQFF.

This clone was seen more than once but under ten times. The chain combines TRBV19 with TRBJ2-7; 11 positions agree with TRBD1. The CDR3 totals 15 residues. The V segment lost 6 bases and the J segment 3 bases; nucleotides outside the gene matches: 7. Germline CDR1 is LNHDA and CDR2 is SQIVND (reference sequence). The CDR3 sequence: CASSPGTGGDYEQYF. As DNA, the CDR3 is TGTGCCAGTAGCCCCGGGACAGGGGGAGACTACGAGCAGTACTTC. Full variable domain (remainder filled in from reference TRBV19 and TRBJ2-7): DGGITQSPKYLFRKEGQNVTLSCEQNLNHDAMYWYRQDPGQGLRLIYYSQIVNDFQKGDIAEGYSVSREKKESFPLTVTSAQKNPTAFYLCASSPGTGGDYEQYFGPGTRLTVT.

The V call is TRBV3-1 (or the pseudogene TRBV3-2), the J call TRBJ1-2; D call uncertain. Germline V CDR1 and CDR2: LGHDT, YNNKEL (reference sequence). V lost 0 bases, J lost 10 bases, and 9 bases lay in between. CDR3 length: 12 residues. DNA for the CDR3: TGTGCCAGCAGCCAAGATTATAACTCCTACACCTTC. Translated: CASSQDYNSYTF.

V and J are TRBV19 and TRBJ2-1; perhaps TRBD1 as D (6 bases). Trimming took off 4 bases at V and 4 bases at J, with 8 bases between the two ends. The CDR3 is made up of 13 amino acids. Germline V gene lookup returns CDR1 LNHDA and CDR2 SQIVND (reference sequence). The CDR3 coding sequence is TGTGCCAGTAGTACGGACAGTTACAATGAGCAGTTCTTC. It specifies CASSTDSYNEQFF.

The genes are TRBV19 and TRBJ2-6, with 7 bases lining up with TRBD1. Germline lookup yields CDR1 LNHDA and CDR2 SQIVND (reference sequence). The CDR3 is made up of 14 amino acids. The junction had 1 base not matched to a gene; V was cut back by 6 bases and J by 2 bases. In DNA, the CDR3 is TGTGCCAGTAGGCAGGGGGCTGGGGCCAACGTCCTGACTTTC. Amino acid sequence: CASRQGAGANVLTF.

This clone was observed a few times. V gene TRBV7-8 combines with J gene TRBJ1-6; tentative D call: TRBD1 (5 bases). Trimming shortened V by 2 bases and J by 10 bases, and 18 bases separated the two germline ends. CDR1 is SGHVS and CDR2 is FQNEAQ in the germline V gene. The CDR3 covers 16 residues. CDR3 sequence: CASSLIVDSFGSPLHF. In DNA, the CDR3 is TGTGCCAGCAGCTTAATTGTCGACAGCTTTGGCTCACCCCTCCACTTT. Based on the CDR3 plus reference TRBV7-8 and TRBJ1-6, the full variable domain is GAGVSQSPRYKVAKRGQDVALRCDPISGHVSLFWYQQALGQGPEFLTYFQNEAQLDKSGLPSDRFFAERPEGSVSTLKIQRTQQEDSAVYLCASSLIVDSFGSPLHFGNGTRLTVT.

Details on this clone: Other DNA sequences of this sample code for an identical CDR3. The chain recombines TRBV5-1 with TRBJ2-3, with 9 bases that match TRBD2. V lost 5 bases and J lost 6; bases outside the gene matches: 4. CDR3 length equals 13 residues. The germline gives CDR1 SGHRS, CDR2 YFSETQ. The CDR3 spells CASSSGTSDTQYF. The CDR3 DNA sequence: TGCGCCAGCAGTTCCGGGACTAGCGATACGCAGTATTTT.

V is TRBV27 and J is TRBJ2-2; D is possibly TRBD1 (6 bases). Germline V gives CDR1 MNHEY, CDR2 SMNVEV (reference sequence). There are 15 residues in the CDR3. V was shortened by 2 bases and J by 4 bases, with 11 bases between the two germline ends. In DNA form, the CDR3 reads TGTGCCAGCAGTTTAGTACAGGGCTCCACCGGGGAGCTGTTTTTT. This codes for CASSLVQGSTGELFF.

This clone was seen a single time. J is TRBJ2-1 and V is TRBV9; 7 nucleotides match TRBD1. The CDR3 loop spans 14 amino acids. Trimming removed 1 base from V and 2 bases from J; junction bases left unmatched: 0. CDR1 is SGDLS, CDR2 YYNGEE, per germline. The CDR3 DNA reads as TGTGCCAGCAGCGTAACAGGGGCCTACAATGAGCAGTTCTTC. Amino acids: CASSVTGAYNEQFF. The full variable domain, its missing parts supplied by reference TRBV9 and TRBJ2-1, is DSGVTQTPKHLITATGQRVTLRCSPRSGDLSVYWYQQSLDQGLQFLIQYYNGEERAKGNILERFSAQQFPDLHSELNLSSLELGDSALYFCASSVTGAYNEQFFGPGTRLTVL.

The chain recombines TRBV5-6 with TRBJ2-2; TRBD2 might be the D (5 bases). Trimming took 1 base from V and 7 from J, leaving 11 bases between them. CDR1 is SGHDT and CDR2 is YYEEEE in the germline V gene. The CDR3 has 14 residues. As DNA, the CDR3 is TGTGCCAGCAGCTTGTATTTCGGAGGCGGGGAGCTGTTTTTT. Encoded protein: CASSLYFGGGELFF.

This chain joins TRBV6-5 and TRBJ2-7; TRBD2 agrees at 10 bases. The junction had 6 bases not matched to a gene; V was cut back by 0 bases and J by 7 bases. The CDR3 has 15 residues. Per germline, CDR1 MNHEY and CDR2 SVGAGI. The CDR3 spells CASSYSRLAGAEQYF. The CDR3 DNA is TGTGCCAGCAGTTACTCGAGGCTAGCGGGAGCGGAGCAGTACTTC.

The V call is TRBV5-1, the J call TRBJ2-7; 10 bases align to TRBD1. Germline V gene data show CDR1 as SGHRS and CDR2 as YFSETQ. The CDR3 covers 15 residues. V shed 0 bases, J shed 4 bases, and the junction held 4 bases outside the gene matches. For the CDR3, the DNA is TGCGCCAGCAGCTTGGATGGGACAGGGGTGTACGAGCAGTACTTC. Translated: CASSLDGTGVYEQYF.

J is TRBJ2-2 and V is TRBV9, with 7 nucleotides matching TRBD1. Germline CDR1 and CDR2: SGDLS and YYNGEE. The junction had 8 bases not matched to a gene; V was cut back by 0 bases and J by 0 bases. The CDR3 runs 18 residues. The CDR3 coding sequence is TGTGCCAGCAGCGTAGGAAGAGGGGGCAGGGCGAACACCGGGGAGCTGTTTTTT. Its protein product is CASSVGRGGRANTGELFF.

The rearrangement uses TRBV4-1 and TRBJ2-3; 9 positions match TRBD2. The junction had 3 bases not matched to a gene; V was cut back by 4 bases and J by 1 base. From germline, CDR1 is MGHRA and CDR2 YSYEKL. The CDR3 has 15 amino acids. The DNA for the CDR3 is TGCGCCAGCAGCCTGGAGCGGGGGGGCACAGATACGCAGTATTTT. Protein sequence: CASSLERGGTDTQYF.

The chain links TRBV27 to TRBJ2-7; D is perhaps TRBD1 (5 bases). V was trimmed by 9 bases and J by 3 bases, leaving 15 bases between them. Germline V lookup: CDR1 MNHEY, CDR2 SMNVEV (reference sequence). This CDR3 is 13 amino acids long. The CDR3 sequence: CASSLTQVYEQYF. As DNA, the CDR3 is TGTGCCAGTTCTCTAACACAGGTCTACGAGCAGTACTTC.

The chain recombines TRBV29-1 with TRBJ1-2, with D tentatively TRBD1 (5 bases). The CDR3 consists of 14 residues. Germline-derived CDR1 and CDR2 are SQVTM and ANQGSEA. The V gene lost 8 bases and the J gene lost 6 bases, with 22 bases spanning the gap. This chain's CDR3 is CSLGLDSLFNGYTF. Written as DNA, the CDR3 is TGCAGCCTGGGTTTAGACAGTCTGTTCAATGGCTACACCTTC.

The rearrangement links TRBV19 to TRBJ2-7; 11 positions match TRBD2. This CDR3 spans 17 amino acids. The J segment lost 2 bases and the V segment lost 3 bases, leaving 9 bases of the junction unmatched. Germline CDR1 reads LNHDA; CDR2 reads SQIVND (reference sequence). CDR3 in DNA: TGTGCCAGTAGTATCCTCAGGACTAGCGGGCACACCTACGAGCAGTACTTC. Its translation is CASSILRTSGHTYEQYF.

The V gene is TRBV28, the J gene TRBJ1-6; a possible D gene is TRBD1 (6 bases). With 5 bases removed from V and 0 bases from J, the gap between germline ends came to 20 bases. The CDR3 length is 19 residues. Germline V gene data show CDR1 as MDHEN and CDR2 as SYDVKM. The CDR3 spells CASSPLTGGSSSYNSPLHF. The CDR3 nucleotides read TGTGCCAGCAGTCCTCTCACGGGGGGCTCAAGCTCCTATAATTCACCCCTCCACTTT.

This chain joins TRBV27 and TRBJ1-1; TRBD1 might be the D (5 bases). The V end was cut by 3 bases, the J end by 1 base, with 9 bases between. The germline gives CDR1 MNHEY, CDR2 SMNVEV (reference sequence). CDR3 length: 14 amino acids. CDR3 nucleotides: TGTGCCAGCAGTTTGCGGGGACCGAACACTGAAGCTTTCTTT. Its protein product is CASSLRGPNTEAFF.

The rearrangement links TRBV19 to TRBJ2-1, with 9 bases fitting TRBD2. V lost 4 bases to trimming and J lost 7 bases; unmatched junction nucleotides: 11. The CDR3 totals 16 residues. Germline values: CDR1 LNHDA, CDR2 SQIVND (reference sequence). The CDR3 protein is CASSTLAGEIFNEQFF. The CDR3 nucleotides read TGTGCCAGTAGTACCTTAGCGGGAGAGATATTTAATGAGCAGTTCTTC.

This chain joins TRBV2 and TRBJ2-7; D is perhaps TRBD2 (5 bases). Trimming shortened V by 4 bases and J by 12 bases, and 16 bases separated the two germline ends. This CDR3 is 12 amino acids long. Germline lookup yields CDR1 SNHLY and CDR2 FYNNEI. The DNA of the CDR3 is TGTGCCAGCAGTGGAGAAGTCCCCGAGGGGTACTTC. It translates to CASSGEVPEGYF.

Comments on this clone: This same CDR3 is encoded by further DNA sequences in the sample. This rearrangement joins TRBV7-3 to TRBJ2-3, with 12 bases that match TRBD2. Germline trimming cut 2 bases from V and 3 bases from J; bases unmatched to any gene: 0. The CDR3 contains 15 residues. Germline loops: CDR1 SGHTA, CDR2 FQGTGA. The DNA for the CDR3 is TGTGCCAGCAGCTTAGGGACTAGCGGGACAGATACGCAGTATTTT. Its translation: CASSLGTSGTDTQYF.

The CDR3 DNA follows: TGTGCCAGCAGCTTGATGACTAGCGGTTCCTACAATGAGCAGTTCTTC. This translates into CASSLMTSGSYNEQFF. The V and J genes are TRBV5-8 and TRBJ2-1; 9 bases match TRBD2. V lost 1 base to trimming and J lost 1 base; unmatched junction nucleotides: 3. This CDR3 spans 16 amino acids. The germline V gene encodes CDR1 SGHTS and CDR2 YDEGEE.